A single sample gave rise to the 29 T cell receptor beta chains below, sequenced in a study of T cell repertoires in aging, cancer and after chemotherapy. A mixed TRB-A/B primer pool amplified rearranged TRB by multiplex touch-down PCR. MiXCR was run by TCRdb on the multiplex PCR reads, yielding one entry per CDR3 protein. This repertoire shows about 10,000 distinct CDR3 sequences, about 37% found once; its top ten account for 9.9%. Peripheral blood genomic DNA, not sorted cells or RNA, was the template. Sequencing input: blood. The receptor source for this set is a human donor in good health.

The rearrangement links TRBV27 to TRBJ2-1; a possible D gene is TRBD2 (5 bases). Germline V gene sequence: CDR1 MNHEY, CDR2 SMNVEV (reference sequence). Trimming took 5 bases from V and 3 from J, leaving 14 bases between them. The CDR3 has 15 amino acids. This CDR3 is CASSPGLEIYNEQFF. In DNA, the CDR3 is TGTGCCAGCAGTCCAGGACTGGAGATCTACAATGAGCAGTTCTTC.

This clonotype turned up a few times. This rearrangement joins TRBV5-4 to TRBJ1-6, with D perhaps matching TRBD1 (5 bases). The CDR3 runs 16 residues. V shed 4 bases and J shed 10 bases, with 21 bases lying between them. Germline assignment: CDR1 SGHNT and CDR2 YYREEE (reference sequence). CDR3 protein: CASSTTYEGLDSPLHF. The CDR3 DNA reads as TGTGCCAGCAGCACCACTTACGAGGGGTTGGACTCACCCCTCCACTTT.

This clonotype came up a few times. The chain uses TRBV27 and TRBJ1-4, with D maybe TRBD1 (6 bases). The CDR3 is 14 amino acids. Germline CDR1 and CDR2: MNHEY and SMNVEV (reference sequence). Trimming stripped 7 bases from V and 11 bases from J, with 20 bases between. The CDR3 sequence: CASTDRGHLGKLFF. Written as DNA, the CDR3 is TGTGCCAGCACCGATCGGGGGCACCTTGGGAAACTGTTTTTT.

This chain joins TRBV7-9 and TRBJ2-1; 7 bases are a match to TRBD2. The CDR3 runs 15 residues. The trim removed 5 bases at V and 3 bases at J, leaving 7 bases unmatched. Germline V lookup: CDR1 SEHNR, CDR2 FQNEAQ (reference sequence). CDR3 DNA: TGTGCCAGCAGCGCCTCTAGCGGCGACTACAATGAGCAGTTCTTC. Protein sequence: CASSASSGDYNEQFF.

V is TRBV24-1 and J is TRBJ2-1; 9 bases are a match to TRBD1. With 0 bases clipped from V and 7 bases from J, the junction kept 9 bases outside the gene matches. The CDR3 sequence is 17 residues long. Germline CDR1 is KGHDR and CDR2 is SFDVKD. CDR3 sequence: CATSDLGARQGENEQFF. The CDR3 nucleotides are TGTGCCACCAGTGATTTGGGGGCCCGACAGGGGGAGAATGAGCAGTTCTTC.

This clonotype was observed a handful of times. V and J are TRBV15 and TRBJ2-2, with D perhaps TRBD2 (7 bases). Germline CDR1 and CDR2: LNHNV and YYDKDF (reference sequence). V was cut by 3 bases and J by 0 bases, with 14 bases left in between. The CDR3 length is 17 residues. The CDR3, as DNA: TGTGCCACCAGCAGGGGGGAGGGGGATCCGAACACCGGGGAGCTGTTTTTT. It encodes CATSRGEGDPNTGELFF.

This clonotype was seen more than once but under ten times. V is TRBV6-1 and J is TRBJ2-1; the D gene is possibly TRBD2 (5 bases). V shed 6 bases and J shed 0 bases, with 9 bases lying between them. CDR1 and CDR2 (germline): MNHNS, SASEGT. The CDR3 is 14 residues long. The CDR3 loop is CASSVRDSYNEQFF. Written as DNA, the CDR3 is TGTGCCAGCAGCGTACGGGACTCCTACAATGAGCAGTTCTTC.

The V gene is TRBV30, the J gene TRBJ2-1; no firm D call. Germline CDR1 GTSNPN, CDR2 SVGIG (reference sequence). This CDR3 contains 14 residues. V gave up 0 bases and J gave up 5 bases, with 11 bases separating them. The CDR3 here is CAWSVSSFNNEQFF. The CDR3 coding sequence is TGTGCCTGGAGTGTATCAAGTTTTAACAATGAGCAGTTCTTC. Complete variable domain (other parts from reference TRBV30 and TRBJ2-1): SQTIHQWPATLVQPVGSPLSLECTVEGTSNPNLYWYRQAAGRGLQLLFYSVGIGQISSEVPQNLSASRPQDRQFILSSKKLLLSDSGFYLCAWSVSSFNNEQFFGPGTRLTVL.

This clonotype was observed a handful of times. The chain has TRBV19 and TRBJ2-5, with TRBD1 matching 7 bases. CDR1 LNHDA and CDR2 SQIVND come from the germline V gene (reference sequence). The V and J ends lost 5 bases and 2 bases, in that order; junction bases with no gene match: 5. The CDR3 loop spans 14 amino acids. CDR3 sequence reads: CASSSRDRQETQYF. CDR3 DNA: TGTGCCAGTAGTTCCCGGGACAGACAAGAGACCCAGTACTTC.

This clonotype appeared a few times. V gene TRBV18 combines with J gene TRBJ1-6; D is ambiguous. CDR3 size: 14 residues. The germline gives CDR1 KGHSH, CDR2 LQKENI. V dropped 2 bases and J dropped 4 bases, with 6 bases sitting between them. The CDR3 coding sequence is TGTGCCAGCTCACCAGAGTTATATAATTCACCCCTCCACTTT. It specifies CASSPELYNSPLHF.

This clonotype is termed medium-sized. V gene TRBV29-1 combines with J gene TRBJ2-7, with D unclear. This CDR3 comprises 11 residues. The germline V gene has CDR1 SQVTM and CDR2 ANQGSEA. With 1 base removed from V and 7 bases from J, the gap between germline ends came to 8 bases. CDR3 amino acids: CSVEGRWEQYF. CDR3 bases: TGCAGCGTTGAAGGAAGGTGGGAGCAGTACTTC.

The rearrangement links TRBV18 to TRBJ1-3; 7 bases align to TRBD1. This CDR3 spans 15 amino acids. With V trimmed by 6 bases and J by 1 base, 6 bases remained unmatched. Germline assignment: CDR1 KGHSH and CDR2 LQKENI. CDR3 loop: CASSLDRSSGNTIYF. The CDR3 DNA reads TGTGCCAGCTCTCTGGACAGGTCGTCTGGAAACACCATATATTTT.

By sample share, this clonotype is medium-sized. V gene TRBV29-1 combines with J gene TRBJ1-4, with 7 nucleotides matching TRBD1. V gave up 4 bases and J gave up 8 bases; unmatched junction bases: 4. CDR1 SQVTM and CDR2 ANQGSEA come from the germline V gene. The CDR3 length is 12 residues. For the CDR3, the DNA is TGCAGCGTTGGACAGGGAAACGAAAAACTGTTTTTT. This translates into CSVGQGNEKLFF.

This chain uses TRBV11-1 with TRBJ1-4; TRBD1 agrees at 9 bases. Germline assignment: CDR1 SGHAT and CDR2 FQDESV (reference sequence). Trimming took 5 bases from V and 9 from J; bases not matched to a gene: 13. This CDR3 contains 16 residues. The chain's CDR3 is CASSPGDRAYNKKLFF. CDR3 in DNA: TGTGCCAGCAGCCCAGGGGACAGGGCCTACAATAAAAAACTGTTTTTT.

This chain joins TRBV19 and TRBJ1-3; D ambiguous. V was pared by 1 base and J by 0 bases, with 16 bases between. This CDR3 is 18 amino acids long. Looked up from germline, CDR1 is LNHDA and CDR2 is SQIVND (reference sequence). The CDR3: CASSIVNRPAISGNTIYF. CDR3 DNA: TGTGCCAGTAGTATAGTGAACAGACCCGCTATCTCTGGAAACACCATATATTTT.

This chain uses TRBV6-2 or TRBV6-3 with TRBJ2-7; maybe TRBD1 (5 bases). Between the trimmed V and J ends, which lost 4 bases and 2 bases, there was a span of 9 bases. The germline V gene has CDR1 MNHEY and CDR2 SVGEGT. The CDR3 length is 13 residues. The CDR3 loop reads CASSLDITYEQYF. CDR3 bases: TGTGCCAGCAGTTTGGACATAACCTACGAGCAGTACTTC.

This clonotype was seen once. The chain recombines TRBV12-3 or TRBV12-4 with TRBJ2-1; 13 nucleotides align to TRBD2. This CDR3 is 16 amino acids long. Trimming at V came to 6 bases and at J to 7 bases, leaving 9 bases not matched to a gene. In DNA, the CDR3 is TGTGCCAGCAGACGGGGGACTAGCGGGGACTTTAATGAGCAGTTCTTC. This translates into CASRRGTSGDFNEQFF.

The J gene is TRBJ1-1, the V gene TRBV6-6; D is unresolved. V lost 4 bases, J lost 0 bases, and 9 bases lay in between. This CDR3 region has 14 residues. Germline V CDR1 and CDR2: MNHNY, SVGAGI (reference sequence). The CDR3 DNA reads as TGTGCCAGCAGTTGGCGGGCAGTGAACACTGAAGCTTTCTTT. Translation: CASSWRAVNTEAFF.

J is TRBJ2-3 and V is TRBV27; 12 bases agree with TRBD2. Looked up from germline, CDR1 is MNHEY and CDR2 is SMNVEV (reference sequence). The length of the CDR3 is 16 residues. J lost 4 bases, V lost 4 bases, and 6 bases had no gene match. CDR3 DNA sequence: TGTGCCAGCAGTTCACCTAGCGGGAGGGCCGCAGATACGCAGTATTTT. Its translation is CASSSPSGRAADTQYF.

The CDR3 loop reads CASTRDIYNEQFF. The CDR3 DNA is TGCGCCAGCACGCGGGACATCTACAATGAGCAGTTCTTC. The rearrangement joins TRBV5-1 to TRBJ2-1, with D perhaps matching TRBD1 or TRBD2 (6 bases each). V was trimmed by 6 bases and J by 3 bases, leaving 10 bases between them. There are 13 residues in the CDR3. Per the germline V gene, CDR1 is SGHRS and CDR2 is YFSETQ. The entire variable domain, with the rest obtained from reference TRBV5-1 and TRBJ2-1, is as follows: KAGVTQTPRYLIKTRGQQVTLSCSPISGHRSVSWYQQTPGQGLQFLFEYFSETQRNKGNFPGRFSGRQFSNSRSEMNVSTLELGDSALYLCASTRDIYNEQFFGPGTRLTVL.

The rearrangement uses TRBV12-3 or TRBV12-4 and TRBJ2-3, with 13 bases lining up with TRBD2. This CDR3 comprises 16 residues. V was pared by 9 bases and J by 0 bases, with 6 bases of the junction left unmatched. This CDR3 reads CASRTSGSLSTDTQYF. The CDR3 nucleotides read TGTGCCAGTCGGACTAGCGGGAGCCTAAGCACAGATACGCAGTATTTT.

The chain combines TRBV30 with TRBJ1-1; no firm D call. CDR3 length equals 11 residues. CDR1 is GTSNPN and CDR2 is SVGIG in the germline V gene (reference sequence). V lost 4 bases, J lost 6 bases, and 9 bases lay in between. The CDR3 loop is CAWTWEAEAFF. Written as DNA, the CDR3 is TGTGCCTGGACTTGGGAAGCTGAAGCTTTCTTT.

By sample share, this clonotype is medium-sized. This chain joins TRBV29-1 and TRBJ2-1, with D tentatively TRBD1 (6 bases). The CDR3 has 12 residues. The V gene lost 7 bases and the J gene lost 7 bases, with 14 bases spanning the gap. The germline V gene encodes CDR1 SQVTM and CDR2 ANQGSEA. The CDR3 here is CSASTRGNEQFF. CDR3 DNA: TGCAGCGCTTCTACTAGGGGGAATGAGCAGTTCTTC.

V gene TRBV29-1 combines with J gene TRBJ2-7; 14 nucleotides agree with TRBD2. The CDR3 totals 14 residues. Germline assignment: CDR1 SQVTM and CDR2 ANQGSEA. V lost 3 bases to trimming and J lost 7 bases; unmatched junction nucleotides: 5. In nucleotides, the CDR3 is TGCAGCGTTGAGGGACTAGCGGGAGTACAGGAGCAGTACTTC. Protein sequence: CSVEGLAGVQEQYF.

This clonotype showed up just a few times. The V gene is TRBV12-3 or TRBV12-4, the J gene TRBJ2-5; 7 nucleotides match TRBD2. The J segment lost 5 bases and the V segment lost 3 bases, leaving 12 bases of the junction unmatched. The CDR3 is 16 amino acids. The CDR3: CASSFGGSPGRETQYF. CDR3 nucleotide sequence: TGTGCCAGCAGTTTCGGCGGGAGTCCCGGGAGGGAGACCCAGTACTTC.

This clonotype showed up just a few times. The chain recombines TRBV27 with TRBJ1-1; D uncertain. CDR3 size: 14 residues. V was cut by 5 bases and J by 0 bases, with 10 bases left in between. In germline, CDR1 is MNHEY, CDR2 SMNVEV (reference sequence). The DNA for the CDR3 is TGTGCCAGCAGTCCCATAGGGATGAACACTGAAGCTTTCTTT. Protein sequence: CASSPIGMNTEAFF.

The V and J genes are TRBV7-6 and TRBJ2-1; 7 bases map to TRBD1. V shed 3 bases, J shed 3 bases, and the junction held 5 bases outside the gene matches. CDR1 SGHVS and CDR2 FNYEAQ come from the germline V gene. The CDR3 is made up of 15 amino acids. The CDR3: CASSFRTGDYNEQFF. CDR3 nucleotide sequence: TGTGCCAGCAGCTTTCGCACAGGGGACTACAATGAGCAGTTCTTC.

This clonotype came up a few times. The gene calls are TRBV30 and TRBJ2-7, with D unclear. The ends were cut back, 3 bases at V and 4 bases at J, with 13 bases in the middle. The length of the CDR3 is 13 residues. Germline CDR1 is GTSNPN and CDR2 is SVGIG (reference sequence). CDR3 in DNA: TGTGCCTGGAGAAAAGGACGGATTTACGAGCAGTACTTC. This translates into CAWRKGRIYEQYF.

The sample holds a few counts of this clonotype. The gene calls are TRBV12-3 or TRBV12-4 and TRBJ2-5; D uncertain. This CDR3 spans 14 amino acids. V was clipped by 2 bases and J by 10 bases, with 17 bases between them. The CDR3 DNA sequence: TGTGCCAGCAGTTTATTGGACGTTAAGTCGGACCAGTACTTC. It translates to CASSLLDVKSDQYF.